This passage covers 4 T cell receptor beta chains from one sample sequenced in a study of shared clonotypes between healthy human individuals. The assay was immunoSEQ multiplex PCR, and TCRdb's table has in-frame clones only and misses some. The sample shows 1,500,000 or so clones, 97% to 99% of them seen only once. Sequenced sample: naive CD4+ T cells sorted from blood. As for subset: CD45RA+ positively selected. The receptors stem from a man aged 30 to 39 in good health.

The CDR3 reads CASRVGTGDYEQYF. The DNA of the CDR3 is TGCGCCAGCAGGGTGGGGACAGGGGACTACGAGCAGTACTTC. This chain uses TRBV10-2 with TRBJ2-7; 10 positions agree with TRBD1. V lost 6 bases, J lost 3 bases, and 5 bases stayed unmatched. In germline, CDR1 is WSHSY, CDR2 SAAADI. The CDR3 has 14 amino acids.

DNA of the CDR3: TGTGCCAGCAGCAAAGACCGAGCGGGAGGAATTCTGGCAGATACGCAGTATTTT. This translates into CASSKDRAGGILADTQYF. V is TRBV21-1 and J is TRBJ2-3; the table's D call TRBD2 went unverified against the DNA. TRBV21-1 is recorded as a pseudogene. This CDR3 has 18 residues.

V is TRBV29-1 and J is TRBJ2-3, with D perhaps matching TRBD1 (6 bases). The length of the CDR3 is 13 residues. V was trimmed by 7 bases and J by 2 bases, leaving 13 bases between them. Germline assignment: CDR1 SQVTM and CDR2 ANQGSEA. The CDR3 region is CSGGRAPTDTQYF. The CDR3 DNA follows: TGCAGCGGGGGGCGAGCGCCCACAGATACGCAGTATTTT.

CDR3 nucleotides: TGTGCCAGCAGCCCCGTTGTTAGCGGGAGGGGTTACAATGAGCAGTTCTTC. Translating gives CASSPVVSGRGYNEQFF. The chain recombines TRBV9 with TRBJ2-1; 11 bases map to TRBD2. This CDR3 has 17 amino acids. Germline assignment: CDR1 SGDLS and CDR2 YYNGEE. V lost 4 bases to trimming and J lost 4 bases; unmatched junction nucleotides: 10.